This TCR beta chain was retrieved from a study of blood T cell repertoires in COVID-19. Sequencing used immunoSEQ multiplex PCR; TCRdb keeps in-frame clones, though not all of them. The sample records roughly 200,000 clones, 65% to 85% being singletons. The CDR3 covers 15 residues. J was trimmed by 7 bases and V by 4 bases; bases with no gene match: 10. CDR1 MDHEN and CDR2 SYDVKM come from the germline V gene. The chain employs TRBV28 and TRBJ1-5; TRBD1 matches 7 bases. Sample: peripheral blood. The TCR sequence derives from an elderly woman with acute or convalescent COVID-19. In DNA form, the CDR3 reads TGTGCCAGCAGTTCAGGGGGTGGGGGTAGCCAGCCCCAGCATTTT. This codes for CASSSGGGGSQPQHF.